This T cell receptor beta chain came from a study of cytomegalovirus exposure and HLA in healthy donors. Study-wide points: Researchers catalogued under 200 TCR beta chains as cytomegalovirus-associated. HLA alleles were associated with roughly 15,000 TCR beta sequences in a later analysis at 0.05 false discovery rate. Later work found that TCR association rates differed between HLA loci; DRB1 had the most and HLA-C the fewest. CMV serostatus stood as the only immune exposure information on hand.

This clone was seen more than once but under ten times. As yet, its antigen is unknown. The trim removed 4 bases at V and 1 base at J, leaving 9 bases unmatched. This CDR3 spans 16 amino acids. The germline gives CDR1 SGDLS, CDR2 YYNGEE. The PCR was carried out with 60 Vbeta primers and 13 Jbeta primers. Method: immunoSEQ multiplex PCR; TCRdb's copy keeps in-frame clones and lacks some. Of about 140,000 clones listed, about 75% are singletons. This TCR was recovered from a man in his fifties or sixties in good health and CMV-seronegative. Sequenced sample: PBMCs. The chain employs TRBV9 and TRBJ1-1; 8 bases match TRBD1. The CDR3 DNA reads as TGTGCCAGCAGCCCCTACCTACAGGGGGGGAACACTGAAGCTTTCTTT. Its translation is CASSPYLQGGNTEAFF.